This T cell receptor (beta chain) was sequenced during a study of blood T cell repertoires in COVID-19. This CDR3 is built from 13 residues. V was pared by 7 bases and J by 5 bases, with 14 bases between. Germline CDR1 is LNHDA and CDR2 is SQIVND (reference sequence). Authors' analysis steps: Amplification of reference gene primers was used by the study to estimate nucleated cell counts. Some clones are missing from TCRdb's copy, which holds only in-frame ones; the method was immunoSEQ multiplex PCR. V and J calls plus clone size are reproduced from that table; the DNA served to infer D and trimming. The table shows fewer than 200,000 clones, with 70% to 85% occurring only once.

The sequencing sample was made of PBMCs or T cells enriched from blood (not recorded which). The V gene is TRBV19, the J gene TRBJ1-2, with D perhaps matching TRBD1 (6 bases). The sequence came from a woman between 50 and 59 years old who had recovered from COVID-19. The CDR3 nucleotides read TGTGCCAGTACCCCGACACAGGGATATGGCTACACCTTC. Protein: CASTPTQGYGYTF.